What follows describes a single T cell receptor beta chain. The clone's antigen remains unknown. No much larger clone exists at a distance of one base, and base qualities are not known. The immunoSEQ Assay was used to sequence TCRbeta CDR3 regions. After extraction, genomic DNA underwent amplification by bias-controlled multiplex PCR, followed by high-throughput sequencing. In the authors' own workflow: Collapsing and filtering of sequences were performed to quantify the absolute abundance of each unique TCRbeta CDR3 region. T cell fraction was estimated by normalizing TCRbeta template counts to usable DNA, with usable DNA measured through amplification of reference genes found in all nucleated cells. Repertoire TCRs were annotated as SARS-CoV-2-specific when V gene, CDR3 amino acid sequence and J gene were exactly matched to a known reactive TCR set. The reference SARS-CoV-2 TCR set came from MIRA and was filtered for enrichment in COVID-19-positive ImmuneCODE repertoires, removing public or cross-reactive TCRs. Drawing on the MIRA antigens, annotated TCRs were analysed further at the level of specific ORF or position within ORF. Depth was the summed frequency of annotated unique rearrangements, while breadth was defined as annotated unique rearrangements over total unique productive rearrangements. Group comparisons of TCR breadth used two-sided Wilcoxon rank-sum tests. TCRdb mirrors the immuneACCESS table, restricted to in-frame sequences. Some clones are absent from its copies; in checked studies, under half trace to an unresolved V gene, and the reason for the others is unknown. V and J calls and clone size are those listed in that table; D and trimming were worked out from the DNA. The sample contains some 350,000 clones, around 90% of them found a single time. 3% to 4% of the sample is taken by the ten largest.

Read against the paper, the sample's time point label means: individuals recovered from natural SARS-CoV-2 infection. The data belong to a study of Ad26.COV2.S vaccination and SARS-CoV-2 variants listed by TCRdb under 2021. Concerning the study at large: Sequencing of the TCRbeta repertoire served to evaluate the specificity and breadth of SARS-CoV-2-reactive T cell receptors following Ad26.COV2.S vaccination. A total of 32 samples were included in the TCR-sequenced set, comprising around 20 Ad26.COV2.S vaccine recipients, 5 placebo recipients and 8 SARS-CoV-2 convalescent individuals.

Points the paper makes about the study in general: After vaccination, spike-specific CD8+ and CD4+ T cell responses were reported to show substantial breadth. It was noted by the authors that total T cell responses may have been underestimated by the TCR breadth and depth analyses. Non-spike TCR breadth was comparable between vaccine and placebo recipients, consistent with the vaccine containing only spike. Higher spike-specific TCR breadth was observed in Ad26.COV2.S recipients than in placebo recipients (P = 0.0014).

V has 7 bases trimmed and J has 6 bases trimmed; junction bases matching no gene number 8. As encoded in the germline V gene, CDR1 is SNHLY while CDR2 is FYNNEI. Measured from the cysteine to the phenylalanine, the CDR3 is 14 residues long. Of the read, only the CDR3 DNA is kept; its 42 bases are in frame from base 1. The material was peripheral blood, obtained after recovery from COVID-19. The rearrangement combines TRBV2 with TRBJ1-5, and TRBD1 matches 8 of the central bases. The sequence was collected from a human donor who had recovered from COVID-19. The CDR3 protein sequence reads: CASIGAGGGQPQHF. Read as DNA, the sequence is TGTGCCAGCATAGGGGCAGGGGGCGGTCAGCCCCAGCATTTT.